The T cell receptor beta chain under discussion was sequenced for a study of shared clonotypes between healthy human individuals. Study results and caveats: Estimated richness was generally greater in naive than memory subsets.

V lost 5 bases and J 0 bases, leaving 11 bases between the germline ends. Germline V lookup: CDR1 LNHDA, CDR2 SQIVND (reference sequence). CDR3 size: 14 residues. Terminally differentiated effector memory CD45RA+ cells were excluded by CCR7 positive selection of CD45RO-negative cells. About this clone itself: The target antigen is unknown.

Clones were read by immunoSEQ multiplex PCR, and TCRdb kept only the in-frame ones, dropping some. Of millions of clones detected, about 95% appear once; the ten largest clones hold 1.1%. Sequenced input: naive CD8+ T cells sorted from blood. This sequence joins TRBV19 and TRBJ2-7, with TRBD2 as a possible D gene (7 bases). This clonotype originated in a man aged 18 to 29 in good health. CDR3 protein: CASSQGGGSYEQYF. The DNA for the CDR3 is TGTGCCAGTAGTCAAGGGGGGGGCTCCTACGAGCAGTACTTC. The whole variable domain, filled in from reference TRBV19 and TRBJ2-7, reads DGGITQSPKYLFRKEGQNVTLSCEQNLNHDAMYWYRQDPGQGLRLIYYSQIVNDFQKGDIAEGYSVSREKKESFPLTVTSAQKNPTAFYLCASSQGGGSYEQYFGPGTRLTVT.